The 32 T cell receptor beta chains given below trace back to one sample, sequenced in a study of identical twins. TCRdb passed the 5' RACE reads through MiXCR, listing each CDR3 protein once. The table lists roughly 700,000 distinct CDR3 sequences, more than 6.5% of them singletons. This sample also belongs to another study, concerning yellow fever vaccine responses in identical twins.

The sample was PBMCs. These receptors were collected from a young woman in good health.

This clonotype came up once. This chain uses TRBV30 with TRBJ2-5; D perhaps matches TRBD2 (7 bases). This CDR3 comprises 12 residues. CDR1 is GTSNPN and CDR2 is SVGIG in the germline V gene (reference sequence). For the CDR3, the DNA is TGTGCTTCGAGGGGGAGGGGCGAGACCCAGTACTTC. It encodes CASRGRGETQYF.

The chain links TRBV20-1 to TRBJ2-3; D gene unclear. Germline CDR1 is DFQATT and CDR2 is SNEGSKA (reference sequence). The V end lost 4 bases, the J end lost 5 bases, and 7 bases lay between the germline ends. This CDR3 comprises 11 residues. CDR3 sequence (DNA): TGCAGTGCTAAACGGTTAGATACGCAGTATTTT. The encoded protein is CSAKRLDTQYF.

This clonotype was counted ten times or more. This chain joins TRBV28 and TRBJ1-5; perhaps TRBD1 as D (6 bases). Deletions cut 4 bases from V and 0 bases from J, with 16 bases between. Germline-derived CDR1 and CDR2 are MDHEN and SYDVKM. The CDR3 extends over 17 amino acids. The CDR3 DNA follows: TGTGCCAGCAGTTCGTCGTTCAGGGGTTATAGCAATCAGCCCCAGCATTTT. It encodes CASSSSFRGYSNQPQHF.

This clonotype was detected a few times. CDR3 bases: TGTGCCAGCAGTTTCGCTCGGAGGGCTTTCTTT. This gives the protein CASSFARRAFF. This chain links TRBV12-3 or TRBV12-4 with TRBJ1-1; D gene ambiguous. Trimming removed 3 bases from V and 11 bases from J, with 10 bases in between. This CDR3 has 11 amino acids.

In DNA form, the CDR3 reads TGCGCCAGCAGCTTGGGTAGGACAGCCTACGAGCAGTACTTC. The encoded protein is CASSLGRTAYEQYF. V gene TRBV5-1 combines with J gene TRBJ2-7; D possibly corresponds to TRBD1 (6 bases). Between the trimmed V and J ends, which lost 0 bases and 2 bases, there was a span of 9 bases. This CDR3 contains 14 residues. CDR1 is SGHRS, CDR2 YFSETQ, per germline.

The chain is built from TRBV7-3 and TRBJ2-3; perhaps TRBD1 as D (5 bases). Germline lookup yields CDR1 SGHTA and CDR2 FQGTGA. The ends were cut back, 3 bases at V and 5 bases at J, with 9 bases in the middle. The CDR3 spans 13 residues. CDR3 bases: TGTGCCAGCAGCTTGACAGCACTAGATACGCAGTATTTT. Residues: CASSLTALDTQYF.

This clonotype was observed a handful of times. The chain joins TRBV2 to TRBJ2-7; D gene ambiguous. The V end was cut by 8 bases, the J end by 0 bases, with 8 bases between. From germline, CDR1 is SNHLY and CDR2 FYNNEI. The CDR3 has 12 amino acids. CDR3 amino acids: CASALFSYEQYF. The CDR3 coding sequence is TGTGCCAGCGCGCTATTCTCCTACGAGCAGTACTTC.

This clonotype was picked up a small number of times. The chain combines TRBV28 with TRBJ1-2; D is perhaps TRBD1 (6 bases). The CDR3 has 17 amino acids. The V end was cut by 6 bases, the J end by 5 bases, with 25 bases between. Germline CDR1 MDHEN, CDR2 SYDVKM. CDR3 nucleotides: TGTGCCAGCAGCCAAACATCTGCCGGGGGCACCAATTATGGCTACACCTTC. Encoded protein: CASSQTSAGGTNYGYTF.

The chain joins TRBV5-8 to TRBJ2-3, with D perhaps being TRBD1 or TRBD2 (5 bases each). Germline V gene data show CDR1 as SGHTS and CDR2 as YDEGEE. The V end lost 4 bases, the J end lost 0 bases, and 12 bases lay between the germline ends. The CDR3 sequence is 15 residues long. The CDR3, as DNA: TGTGCCAGCAGCCCGGGACGGAGAAGCACAGATACGCAGTATTTT. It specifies CASSPGRRSTDTQYF.

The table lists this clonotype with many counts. The CDR3 nucleotides read TGTGCCAGCAGTTGGGACAGACGGTCTGACACTGAAGCTTTCTTT. The encoded protein is CASSWDRRSDTEAFF. The rearrangement uses TRBV2 and TRBJ1-1, with 7 nucleotides matching TRBD1. The germline V gene has CDR1 SNHLY and CDR2 FYNNEI. The trim removed 5 bases at V and 3 bases at J, leaving 9 bases unmatched. The CDR3 runs 15 residues.

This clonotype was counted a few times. The CDR3 is CASGQGAGTGELFF. DNA for the CDR3: TGTGCCAGCGGACAGGGGGCTGGCACCGGGGAGCTGTTTTTT. This chain links TRBV2 with TRBJ2-2; 11 bases agree with TRBD1. Losses at the gene ends were 8 bases for V and 4 bases for J; bases not matched to a gene: 3. Germline loops: CDR1 SNHLY, CDR2 FYNNEI. This CDR3 has 14 amino acids.

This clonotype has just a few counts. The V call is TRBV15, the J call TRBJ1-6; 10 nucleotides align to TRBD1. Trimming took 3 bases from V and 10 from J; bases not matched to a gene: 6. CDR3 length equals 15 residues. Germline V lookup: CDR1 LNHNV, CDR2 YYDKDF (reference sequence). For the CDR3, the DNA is TGTGCCACCAGCAGGGGGACAGGGGATGAATCACCCCTCCACTTT. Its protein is CATSRGTGDESPLHF.

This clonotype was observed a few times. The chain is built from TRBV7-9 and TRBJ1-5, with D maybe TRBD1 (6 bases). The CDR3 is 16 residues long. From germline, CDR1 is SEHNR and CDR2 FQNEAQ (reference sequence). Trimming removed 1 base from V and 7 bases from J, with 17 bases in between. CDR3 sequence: CASSLGQGSPGQPQHF. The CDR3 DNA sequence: TGTGCCAGCAGCTTAGGCCAGGGGAGTCCGGGCCAGCCCCAGCATTTT.

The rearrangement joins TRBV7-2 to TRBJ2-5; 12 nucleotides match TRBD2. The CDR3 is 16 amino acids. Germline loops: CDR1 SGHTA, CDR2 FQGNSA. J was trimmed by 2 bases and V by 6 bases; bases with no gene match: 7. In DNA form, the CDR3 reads TGTGCCAGCAGACCAGGACTAGCGGGATTACAAGAGACCCAGTACTTC. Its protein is CASRPGLAGLQETQYF.

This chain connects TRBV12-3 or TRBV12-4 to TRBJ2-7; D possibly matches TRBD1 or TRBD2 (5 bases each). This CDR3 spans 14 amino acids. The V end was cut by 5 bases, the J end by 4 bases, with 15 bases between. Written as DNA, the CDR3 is TGTGCCAGCAGTGCCCGGGACGGACCGTACGAGCAGTACTTC. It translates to CASSARDGPYEQYF.

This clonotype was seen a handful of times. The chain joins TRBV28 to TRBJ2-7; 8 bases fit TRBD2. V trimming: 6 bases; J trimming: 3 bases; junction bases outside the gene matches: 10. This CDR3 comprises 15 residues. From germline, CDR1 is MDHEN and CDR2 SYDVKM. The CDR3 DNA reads TGTGCCAGCAGCGGACGGCGGGAGGTCTACTACGAGCAGTACTTC. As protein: CASSGRREVYYEQYF.

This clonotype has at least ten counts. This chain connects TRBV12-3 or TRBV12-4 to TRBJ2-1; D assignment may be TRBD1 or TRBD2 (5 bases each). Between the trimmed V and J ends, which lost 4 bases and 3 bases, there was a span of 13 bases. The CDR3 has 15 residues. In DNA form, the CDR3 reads TGTGCCAGCAGTTGGGGGTCCCGAGTCTACAATGAGCAGTTCTTC. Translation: CASSWGSRVYNEQFF.

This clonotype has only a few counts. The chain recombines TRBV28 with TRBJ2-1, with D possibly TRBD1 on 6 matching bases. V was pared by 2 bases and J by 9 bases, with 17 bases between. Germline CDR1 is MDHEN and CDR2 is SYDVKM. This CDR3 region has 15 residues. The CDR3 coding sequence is TGTGCCAGCAGTTTACCCCAGGGGAGCTTGGGTGAGCAGTTCTTC. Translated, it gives CASSLPQGSLGEQFF.

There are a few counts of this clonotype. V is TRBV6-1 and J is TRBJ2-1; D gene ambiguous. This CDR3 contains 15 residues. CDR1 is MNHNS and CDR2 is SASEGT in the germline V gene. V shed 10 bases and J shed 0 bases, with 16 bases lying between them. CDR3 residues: CATQSLGRSYNEQFF. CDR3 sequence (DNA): TGTGCCACCCAGAGTTTAGGTCGCTCCTACAATGAGCAGTTCTTC.

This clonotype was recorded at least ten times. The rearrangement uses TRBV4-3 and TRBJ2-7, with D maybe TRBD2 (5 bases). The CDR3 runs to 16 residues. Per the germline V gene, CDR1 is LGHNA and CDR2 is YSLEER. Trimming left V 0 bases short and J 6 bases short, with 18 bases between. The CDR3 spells CASSQDGGLLNREQYF. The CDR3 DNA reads TGCGCCAGCAGCCAAGATGGAGGTCTATTAAACCGCGAGCAGTACTTC.

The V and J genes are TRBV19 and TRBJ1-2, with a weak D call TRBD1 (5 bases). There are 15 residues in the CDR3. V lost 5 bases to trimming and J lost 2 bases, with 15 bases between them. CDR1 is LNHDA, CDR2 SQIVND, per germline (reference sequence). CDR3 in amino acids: CASSYAGTTNYGYTF. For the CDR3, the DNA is TGTGCCAGTAGTTACGCCGGGACGACCAACTATGGCTACACCTTC.

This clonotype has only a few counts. CDR3 DNA sequence: TGTGCCAGCTCACCTATGGGACAGGCAGGGCCCTATGGCTACACCTTC. Its protein product is CASSPMGQAGPYGYTF. This rearrangement joins TRBV18 to TRBJ1-2; 8 bases line up with TRBD1. Trimming at V came to 3 bases and at J to 4 bases, leaving 10 bases not matched to a gene. This CDR3 region has 16 residues. The germline CDR1 and CDR2 sequences are KGHSH and LQKENI.

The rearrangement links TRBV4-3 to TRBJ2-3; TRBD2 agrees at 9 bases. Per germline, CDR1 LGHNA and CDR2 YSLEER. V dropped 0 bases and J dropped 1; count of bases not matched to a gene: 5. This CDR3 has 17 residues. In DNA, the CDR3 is TGCGCCAGCAGCCAAGAGGGCGGGAGGGCCGGCACAGATACGCAGTATTTT. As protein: CASSQEGGRAGTDTQYF.

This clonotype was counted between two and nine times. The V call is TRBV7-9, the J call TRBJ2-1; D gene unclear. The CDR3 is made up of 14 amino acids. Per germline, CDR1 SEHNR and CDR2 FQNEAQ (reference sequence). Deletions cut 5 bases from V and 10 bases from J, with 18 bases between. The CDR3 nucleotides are TGTGCCAGCAGCACAGAAGAACCCCGCAACGAGCAGTTCTTC. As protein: CASSTEEPRNEQFF.

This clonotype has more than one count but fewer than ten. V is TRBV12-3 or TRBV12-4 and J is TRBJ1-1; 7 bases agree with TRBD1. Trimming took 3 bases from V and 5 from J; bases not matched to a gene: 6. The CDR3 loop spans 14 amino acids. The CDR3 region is CASSLHAGGTEAFF. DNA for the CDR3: TGTGCCAGCAGTTTGCACGCAGGGGGGACTGAAGCTTTCTTT.

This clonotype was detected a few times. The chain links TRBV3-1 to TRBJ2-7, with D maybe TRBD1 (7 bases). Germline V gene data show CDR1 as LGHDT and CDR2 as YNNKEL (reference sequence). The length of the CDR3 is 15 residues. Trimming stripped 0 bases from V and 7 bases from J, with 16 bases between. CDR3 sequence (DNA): TGTGCCAGCAGCCAAGATGTCAGGGGGACTTTAGAGCAGTACTTC. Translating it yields CASSQDVRGTLEQYF.

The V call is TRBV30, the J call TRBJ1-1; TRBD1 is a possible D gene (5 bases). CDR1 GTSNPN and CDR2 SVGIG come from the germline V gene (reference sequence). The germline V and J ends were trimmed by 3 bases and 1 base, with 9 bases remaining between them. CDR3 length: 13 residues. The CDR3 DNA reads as TGTGCCTGGAGCGAAACAGGGAACACTGAAGCTTTCTTT. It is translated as CAWSETGNTEAFF.

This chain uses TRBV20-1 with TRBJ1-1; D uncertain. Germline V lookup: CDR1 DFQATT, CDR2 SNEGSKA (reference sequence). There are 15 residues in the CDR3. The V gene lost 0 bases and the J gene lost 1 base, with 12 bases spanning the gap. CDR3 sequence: CSARDPGNSNTEAFF. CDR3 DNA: TGCAGTGCTAGAGATCCGGGGAATTCGAACACTGAAGCTTTCTTT.

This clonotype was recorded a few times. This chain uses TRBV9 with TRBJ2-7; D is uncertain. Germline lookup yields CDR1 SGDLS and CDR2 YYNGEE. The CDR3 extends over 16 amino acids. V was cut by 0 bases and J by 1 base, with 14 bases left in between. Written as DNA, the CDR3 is TGTGCCAGCAGCGTAGGATCCTGGGCCCGTTCCTACGAGCAGTACTTC. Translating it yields CASSVGSWARSYEQYF.

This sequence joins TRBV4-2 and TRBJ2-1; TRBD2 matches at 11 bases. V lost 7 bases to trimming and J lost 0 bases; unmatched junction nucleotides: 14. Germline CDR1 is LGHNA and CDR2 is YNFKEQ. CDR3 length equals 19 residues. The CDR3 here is CASKTGASGGPSSYNEQFF. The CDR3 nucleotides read TGTGCCAGCAAGACAGGGGCTAGCGGGGGGCCGAGCTCCTACAATGAGCAGTTCTTC.

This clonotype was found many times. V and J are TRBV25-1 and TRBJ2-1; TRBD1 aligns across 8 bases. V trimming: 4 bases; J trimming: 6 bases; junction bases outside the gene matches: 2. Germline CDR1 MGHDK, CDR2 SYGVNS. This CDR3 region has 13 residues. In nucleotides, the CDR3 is TGTGCCAGCAGTGGGACAGGGCCCAATGAGCAGTTCTTC. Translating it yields CASSGTGPNEQFF. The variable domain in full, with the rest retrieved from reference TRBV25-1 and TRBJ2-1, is EADIYQTPRYLVIGTGKKITLECSQTMGHDKMYWYQQDPGMELHLIHYSYGVNSTEKGDLSSESTVSRIRTEHFPLTLESARPSHTSQYLCASSGTGPNEQFFGPGTRLTVL.

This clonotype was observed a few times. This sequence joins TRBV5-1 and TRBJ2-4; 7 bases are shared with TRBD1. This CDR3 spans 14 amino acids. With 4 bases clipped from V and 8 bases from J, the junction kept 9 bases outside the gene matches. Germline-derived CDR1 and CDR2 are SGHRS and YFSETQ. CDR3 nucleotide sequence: TGCGCCAGCAGCGAGACAGGGCTCTTATACATTCAGTACTTC. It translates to CASSETGLLYIQYF.